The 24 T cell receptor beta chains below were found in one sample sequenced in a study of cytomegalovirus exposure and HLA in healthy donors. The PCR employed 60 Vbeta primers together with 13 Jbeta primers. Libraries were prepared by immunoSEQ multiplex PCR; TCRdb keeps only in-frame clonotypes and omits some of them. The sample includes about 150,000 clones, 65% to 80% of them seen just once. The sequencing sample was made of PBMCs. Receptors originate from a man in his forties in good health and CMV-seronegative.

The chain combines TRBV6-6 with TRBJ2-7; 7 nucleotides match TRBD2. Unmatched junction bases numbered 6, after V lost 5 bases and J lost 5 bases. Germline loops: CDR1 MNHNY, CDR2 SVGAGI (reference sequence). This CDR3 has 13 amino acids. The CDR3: CASSPGTMNEQYF. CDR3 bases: TGTGCCAGCAGTCCCGGGACTATGAACGAGCAGTACTTC.

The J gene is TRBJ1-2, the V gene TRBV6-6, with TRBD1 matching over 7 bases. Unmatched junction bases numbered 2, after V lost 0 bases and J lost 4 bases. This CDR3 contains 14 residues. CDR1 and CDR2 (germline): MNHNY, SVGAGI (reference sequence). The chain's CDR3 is CASSYSGQTYGYTF. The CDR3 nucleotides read TGTGCCAGCAGTTACTCGGGACAGACCTATGGCTACACCTTC.

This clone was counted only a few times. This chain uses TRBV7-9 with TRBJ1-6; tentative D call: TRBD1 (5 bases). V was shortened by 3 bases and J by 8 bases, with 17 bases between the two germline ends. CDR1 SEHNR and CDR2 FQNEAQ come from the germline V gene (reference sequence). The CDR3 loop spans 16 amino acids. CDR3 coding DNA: TGTGCCAGCAGCTTCAGGGTCTCACCTGATCATTCACCCCTCCACTTT. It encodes CASSFRVSPDHSPLHF.

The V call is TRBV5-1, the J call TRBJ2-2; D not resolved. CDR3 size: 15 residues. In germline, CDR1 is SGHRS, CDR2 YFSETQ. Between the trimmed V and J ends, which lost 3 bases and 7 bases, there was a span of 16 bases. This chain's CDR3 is CASSSGPSEHGELFF. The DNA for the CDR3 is TGCGCCAGCAGCTCTGGTCCCTCGGAGCACGGGGAGCTGTTTTTT.

The CDR3 here is CSATGETQYF. For the CDR3, the DNA is TGCAGTGCTACCGGAGAGACCCAGTACTTC. V gene TRBV20-1 combines with J gene TRBJ2-5; D is unclear. The V gene's germline CDR1 is DFQATT and CDR2 SNEGSKA (reference sequence). This CDR3 spans 10 amino acids. Trimming pared 4 bases from V and 4 bases from J, leaving 4 bases between.

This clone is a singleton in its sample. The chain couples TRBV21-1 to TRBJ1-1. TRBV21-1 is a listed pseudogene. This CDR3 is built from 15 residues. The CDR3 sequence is CASSKPGRTPEEAFF. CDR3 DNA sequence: TGTGCCAGCAGCAAACCAGGGAGGACGCCGGAGGAAGCTTTCTTT.

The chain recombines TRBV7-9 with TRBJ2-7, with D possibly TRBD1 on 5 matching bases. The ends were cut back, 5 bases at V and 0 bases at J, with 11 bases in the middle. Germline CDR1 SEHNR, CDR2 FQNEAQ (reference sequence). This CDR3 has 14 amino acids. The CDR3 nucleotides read TGTGCCAGCAGCCCGGACACCCACTCCTACGAGCAGTACTTC. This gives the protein CASSPDTHSYEQYF. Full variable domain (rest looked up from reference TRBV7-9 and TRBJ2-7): DTGVSQNPRHKITKRGQNVTFRCDPISEHNRLYWYRQTLGQGPEFLTYFQNEAQLEKSRLLSDRFSAERPKGSFSTLEIQRTEQGDSAMYLCASSPDTHSYEQYFGPGTRLTVT.

CDR3 in amino acids: CASSIVLAGSYNEQFF. CDR3 nucleotide sequence: TGTGCCAGTAGTATAGTATTGGCGGGATCCTACAATGAGCAGTTCTTC. The chain recombines TRBV19 with TRBJ2-1; TRBD2 is a possible D gene (6 bases). Germline CDR1 and CDR2: LNHDA and SQIVND (reference sequence). The V gene lost 1 base and the J gene lost 1 base, with 11 bases spanning the gap. The CDR3 length is 16 residues.

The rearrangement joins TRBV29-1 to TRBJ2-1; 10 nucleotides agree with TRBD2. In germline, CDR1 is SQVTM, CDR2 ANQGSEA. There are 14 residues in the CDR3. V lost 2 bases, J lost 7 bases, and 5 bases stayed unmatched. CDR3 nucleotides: TGCAGCGTTGAAAATCCTAGCGGGGGTAATGAGCAGTTCTTC. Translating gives CSVENPSGGNEQFF.

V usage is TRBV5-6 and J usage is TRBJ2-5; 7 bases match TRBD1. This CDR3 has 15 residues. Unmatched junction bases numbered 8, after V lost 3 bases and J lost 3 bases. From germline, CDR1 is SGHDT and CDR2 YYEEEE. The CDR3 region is CASSSAYTGEETQYF. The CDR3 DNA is TGTGCCAGCAGCTCGGCGTACACAGGGGAAGAGACCCAGTACTTC.

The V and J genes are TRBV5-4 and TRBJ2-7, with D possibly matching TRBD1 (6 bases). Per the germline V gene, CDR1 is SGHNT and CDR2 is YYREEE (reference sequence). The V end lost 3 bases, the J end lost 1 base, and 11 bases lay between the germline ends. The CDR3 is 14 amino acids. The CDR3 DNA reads TGTGCCAGCAGCTCCAACGGACAGTCCTACGAGCAGTACTTC. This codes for CASSSNGQSYEQYF.

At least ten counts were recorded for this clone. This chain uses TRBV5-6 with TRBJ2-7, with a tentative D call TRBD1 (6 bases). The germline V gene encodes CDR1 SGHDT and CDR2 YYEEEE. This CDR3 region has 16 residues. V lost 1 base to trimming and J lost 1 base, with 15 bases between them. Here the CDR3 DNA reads TGTGCCAGCAGCTTGAGGCAGGGGAAACTTTCCTACGAGCAGTACTTC. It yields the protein CASSLRQGKLSYEQYF.

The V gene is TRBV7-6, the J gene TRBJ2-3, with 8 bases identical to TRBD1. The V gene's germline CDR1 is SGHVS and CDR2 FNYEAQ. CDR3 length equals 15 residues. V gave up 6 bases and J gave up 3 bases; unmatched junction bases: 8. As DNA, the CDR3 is TGTGCCAGCAGTTCGGACAGGGAGAGGACAGATACGCAGTATTTT. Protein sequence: CASSSDRERTDTQYF.

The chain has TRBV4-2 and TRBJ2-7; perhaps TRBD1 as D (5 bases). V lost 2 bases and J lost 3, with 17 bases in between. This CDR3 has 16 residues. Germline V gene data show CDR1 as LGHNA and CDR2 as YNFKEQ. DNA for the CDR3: TGTGCCAGCAGCCAAATGCTGGGCAGGGCAGGCTACGAGCAGTACTTC. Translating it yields CASSQMLGRAGYEQYF.

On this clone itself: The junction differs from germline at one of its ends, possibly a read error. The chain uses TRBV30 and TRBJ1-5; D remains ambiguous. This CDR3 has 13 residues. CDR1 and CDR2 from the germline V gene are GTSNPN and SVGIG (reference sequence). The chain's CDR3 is CAWSKGSDQPQHF. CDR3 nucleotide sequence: TGTGCCTGGAGTAAGGGTAGCGATCAGCCCCAGCATTTT.

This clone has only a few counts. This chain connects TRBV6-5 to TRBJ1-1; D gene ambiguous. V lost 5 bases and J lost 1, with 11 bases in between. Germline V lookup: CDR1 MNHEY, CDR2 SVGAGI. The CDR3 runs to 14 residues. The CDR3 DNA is TGTGCCAGCAGTCCCATGGTGGCGAACACTGAAGCTTTCTTT. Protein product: CASSPMVANTEAFF.

This CDR3 is CASSAKGADTQYF. The CDR3 nucleotides read TGTGCCAGCAGCGCCAAGGGGGCAGATACGCAGTATTTT. V gene TRBV11-3 combines with J gene TRBJ2-3; D perhaps matches TRBD1 (6 bases). V lost 5 bases and J lost 4, with 10 bases in between. CDR1 is SGHNT and CDR2 is YENEEA in the germline V gene. This CDR3 is 13 amino acids long.

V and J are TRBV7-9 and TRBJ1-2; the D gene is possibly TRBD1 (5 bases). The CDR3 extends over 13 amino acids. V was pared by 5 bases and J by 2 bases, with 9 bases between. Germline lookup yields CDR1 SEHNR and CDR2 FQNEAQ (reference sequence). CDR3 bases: TGTGCCAGCAGCCATGGACAAAACTATGGCTACACCTTC. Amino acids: CASSHGQNYGYTF.

CDR3 loop: CASSIGQGGETQYF. CDR3 in DNA: TGCGCCAGCAGCATCGGACAGGGTGGGGAGACCCAGTACTTC. The chain links TRBV5-1 to TRBJ2-5, with 8 bases lining up with TRBD1. This CDR3 has 14 residues. Germline CDR1 and CDR2: SGHRS and YFSETQ. Trimming cost V 4 bases and J 5 bases; bases outside gene matches: 7.

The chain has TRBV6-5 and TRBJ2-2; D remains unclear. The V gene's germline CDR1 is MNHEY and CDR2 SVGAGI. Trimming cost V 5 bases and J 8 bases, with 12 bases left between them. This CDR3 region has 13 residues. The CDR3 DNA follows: TGTGCCAGCAGTAAGACTCCCACGGGGGAGCTGTTTTTT. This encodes CASSKTPTGELFF.

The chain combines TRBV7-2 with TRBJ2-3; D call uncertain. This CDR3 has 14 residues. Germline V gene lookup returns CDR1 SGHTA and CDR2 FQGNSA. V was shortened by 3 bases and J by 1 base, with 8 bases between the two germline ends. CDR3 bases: TGTGCCAGCAGCTTTCAGTCCCGCACAGATACGCAGTATTTT. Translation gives CASSFQSRTDTQYF.

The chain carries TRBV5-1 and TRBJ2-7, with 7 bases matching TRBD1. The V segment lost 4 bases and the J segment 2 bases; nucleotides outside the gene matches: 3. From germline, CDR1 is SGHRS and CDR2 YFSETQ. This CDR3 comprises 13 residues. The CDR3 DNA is TGCGCCAGCAGCCGGGACAGAACCTACGAGCAGTACTTC. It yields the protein CASSRDRTYEQYF.

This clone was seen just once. In DNA form, the CDR3 reads TGTGCCTGTTCCCCCCGGAGTACAGGGTTTTGGCGTTTTTATGGCTACACCTTC. Translated, it gives CACSPRSTGFWRFYGYTF. The chain employs TRBV30 and TRBJ1-2; D perhaps matches TRBD1 (6 bases). In germline, CDR1 is GTSNPN, CDR2 SVGIG (reference sequence). There are 18 residues in the CDR3. V was shortened by 6 bases and J by 5 bases, with 31 bases between the two germline ends.

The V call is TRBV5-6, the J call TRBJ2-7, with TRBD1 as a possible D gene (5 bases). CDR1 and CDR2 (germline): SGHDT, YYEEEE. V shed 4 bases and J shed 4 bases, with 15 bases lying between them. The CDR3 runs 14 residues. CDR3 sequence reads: CASSPGRGLYEQYF. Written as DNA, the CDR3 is TGTGCCAGCAGCCCCGGAAGGGGTTTGTACGAGCAGTACTTC.